This TCR beta chain is from a study of T-cell memory formation after mild COVID-19. Study-level information: The two donors had largely donor-specific TCR clusters.

This clonotype came up a few times. Germline V gene sequence: CDR1 ENHRY, CDR2 SYGVKD. This CDR3 has 12 residues. Trimming cost V 8 bases and J 1 base, with 8 bases left between them. Using constant-segment primers, 5'RACE produced TCR alpha and TCR beta cDNA libraries carrying sample barcodes and UMIs. TCRdb fed the 5' RACE reads into MiXCR, producing one record per CDR3 protein. Counted here are approximately 150,000 distinct CDR3 sequences, 15% to 20% occurring once; the ten biggest clones make up under 2.5%. The J gene is TRBJ1-1, the V gene TRBV10-3; no clear D. Specimen: PBMCs or a T cell subset sorted from them (not recorded which). This receptor was obtained from an adult woman who had mild COVID-19 (a few samples of this study predate the infection). Cell type and time point are not known. The chain's CDR3 is CAISGPNTEAFF. In nucleotides, the CDR3 is TGTGCCATCTCCGGACCGAACACTGAAGCTTTCTTT.